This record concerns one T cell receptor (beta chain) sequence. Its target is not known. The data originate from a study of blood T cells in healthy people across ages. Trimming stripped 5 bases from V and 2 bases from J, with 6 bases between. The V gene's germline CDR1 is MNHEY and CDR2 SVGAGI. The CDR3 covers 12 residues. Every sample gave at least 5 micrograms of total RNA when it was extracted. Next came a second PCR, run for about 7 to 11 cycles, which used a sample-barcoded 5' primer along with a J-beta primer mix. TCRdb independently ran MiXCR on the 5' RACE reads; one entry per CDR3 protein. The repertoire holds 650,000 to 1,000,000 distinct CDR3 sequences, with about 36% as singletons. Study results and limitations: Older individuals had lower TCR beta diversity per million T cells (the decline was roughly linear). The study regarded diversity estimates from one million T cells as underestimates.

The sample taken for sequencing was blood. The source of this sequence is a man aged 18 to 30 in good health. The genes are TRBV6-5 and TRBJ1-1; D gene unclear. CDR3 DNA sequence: TGTGCCAGCAGTCGGATCAACACTGAAGCTTTCTTT. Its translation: CASSRINTEAFF.